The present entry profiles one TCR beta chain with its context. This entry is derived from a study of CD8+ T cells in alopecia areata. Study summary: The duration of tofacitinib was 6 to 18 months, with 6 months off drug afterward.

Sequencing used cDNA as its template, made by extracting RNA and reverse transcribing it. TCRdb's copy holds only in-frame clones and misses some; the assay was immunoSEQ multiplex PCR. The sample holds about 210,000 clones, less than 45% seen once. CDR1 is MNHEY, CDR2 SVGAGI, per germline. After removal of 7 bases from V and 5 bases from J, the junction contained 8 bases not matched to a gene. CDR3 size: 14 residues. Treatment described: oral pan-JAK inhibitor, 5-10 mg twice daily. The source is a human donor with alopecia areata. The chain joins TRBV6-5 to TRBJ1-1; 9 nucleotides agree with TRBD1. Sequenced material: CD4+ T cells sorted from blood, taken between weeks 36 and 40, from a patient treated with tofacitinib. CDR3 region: CASKLTGGRTEAFF. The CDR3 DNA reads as TGTGCCAGCAAATTGACAGGGGGTCGGACTGAAGCTTTCTTT.